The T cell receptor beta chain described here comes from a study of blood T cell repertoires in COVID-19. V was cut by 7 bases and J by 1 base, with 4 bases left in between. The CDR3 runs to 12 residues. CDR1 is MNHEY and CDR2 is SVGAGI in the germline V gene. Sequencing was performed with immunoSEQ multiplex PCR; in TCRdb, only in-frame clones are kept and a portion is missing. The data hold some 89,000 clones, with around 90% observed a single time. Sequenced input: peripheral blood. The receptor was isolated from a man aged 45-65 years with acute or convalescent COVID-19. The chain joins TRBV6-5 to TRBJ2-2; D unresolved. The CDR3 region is CASKQNTGELFF. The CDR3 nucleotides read TGTGCCAGCAAACAGAACACCGGGGAGCTGTTTTTT.